Included here is one T cell receptor (beta chain) sequence, with context. The antigen remains unidentified. The sample originates from a study of response to subunit inactivated influenza vaccine. General study findings and limits: It was the authors' suggestion that each seasonal influenza vaccination recruits few new T cells.

Each CDR3 protein gets one entry after TCRdb re-called the RT-PCR reads with MiXCR. The sample carries 500,000 to 750,000 distinct CDR3 sequences, 11% to 15% recorded once. Trimming stripped 7 bases from V and 2 bases from J, with 8 bases between. The CDR3 is made up of 12 amino acids. Germline values: CDR1 SGHRS, CDR2 YFSETQ. Sequences were derived from PBMCs from blood, sampled 12 days after vaccination. V is TRBV5-1 and J is TRBJ2-3, with D hard to call. This receptor was taken from a man over 45 who received an inactivated influenza vaccine. CDR3 amino acids: CASGVNTDTQYF. Here the CDR3 DNA reads TGCGCCAGCGGGGTAAACACAGATACGCAGTATTTT.